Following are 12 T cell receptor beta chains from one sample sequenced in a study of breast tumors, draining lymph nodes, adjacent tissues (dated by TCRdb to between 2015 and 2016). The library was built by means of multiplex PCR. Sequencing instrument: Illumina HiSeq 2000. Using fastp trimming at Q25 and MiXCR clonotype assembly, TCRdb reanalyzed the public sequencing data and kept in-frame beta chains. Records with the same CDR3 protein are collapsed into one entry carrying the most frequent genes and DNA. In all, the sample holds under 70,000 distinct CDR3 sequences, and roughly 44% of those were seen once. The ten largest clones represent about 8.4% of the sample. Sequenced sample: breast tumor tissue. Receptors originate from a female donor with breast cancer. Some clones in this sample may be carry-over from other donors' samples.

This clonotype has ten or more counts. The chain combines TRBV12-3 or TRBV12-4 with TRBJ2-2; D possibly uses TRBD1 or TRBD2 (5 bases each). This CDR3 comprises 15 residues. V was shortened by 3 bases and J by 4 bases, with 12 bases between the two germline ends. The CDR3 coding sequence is TGTGCCAGCAGTTTTGGGGGAGTGGTCACCGGGGAGCTGTTTTTT. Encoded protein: CASSFGGVVTGELFF.

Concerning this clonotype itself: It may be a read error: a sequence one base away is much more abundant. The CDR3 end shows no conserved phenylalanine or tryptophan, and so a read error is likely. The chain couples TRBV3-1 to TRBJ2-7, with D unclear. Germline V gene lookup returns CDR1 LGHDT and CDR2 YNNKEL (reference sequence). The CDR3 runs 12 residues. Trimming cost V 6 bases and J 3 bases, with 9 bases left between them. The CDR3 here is CASRSPGYEQYL. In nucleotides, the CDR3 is TGTGCCAGCAGATCCCCGGGCTACGAGCAGTACCTC.

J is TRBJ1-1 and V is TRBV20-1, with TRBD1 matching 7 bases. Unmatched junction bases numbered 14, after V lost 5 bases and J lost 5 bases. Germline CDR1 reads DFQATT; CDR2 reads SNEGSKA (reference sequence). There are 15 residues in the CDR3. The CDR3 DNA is TGCAGTGCTCTCCCAGGGGGGAAAACGTGGACTGAAGCTTTCTTT. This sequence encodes CSALPGGKTWTEAFF.

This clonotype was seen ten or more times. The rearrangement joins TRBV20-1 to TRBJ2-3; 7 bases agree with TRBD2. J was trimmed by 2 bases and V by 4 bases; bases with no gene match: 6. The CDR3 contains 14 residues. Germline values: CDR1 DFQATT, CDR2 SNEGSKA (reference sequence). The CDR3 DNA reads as TGCAGTGCTACTAACGGGAGGATCACAGATACGCAGTATTTT. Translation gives CSATNGRITDTQYF.

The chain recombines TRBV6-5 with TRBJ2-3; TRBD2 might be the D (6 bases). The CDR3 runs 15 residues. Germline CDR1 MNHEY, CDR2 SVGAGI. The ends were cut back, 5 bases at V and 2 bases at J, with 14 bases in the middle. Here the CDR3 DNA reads TGTGCCAGCAGTCCCGGGGGTCTAATCACAGATACGCAGTATTTT. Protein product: CASSPGGLITDTQYF.

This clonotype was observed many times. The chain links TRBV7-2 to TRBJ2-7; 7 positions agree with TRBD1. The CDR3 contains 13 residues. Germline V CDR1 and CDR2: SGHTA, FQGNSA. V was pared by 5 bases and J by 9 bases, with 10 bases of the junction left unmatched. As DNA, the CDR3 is TGTGCCAGCAGCGCCGGGACAGATCGAAGGCAGTACTTC. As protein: CASSAGTDRRQYF.

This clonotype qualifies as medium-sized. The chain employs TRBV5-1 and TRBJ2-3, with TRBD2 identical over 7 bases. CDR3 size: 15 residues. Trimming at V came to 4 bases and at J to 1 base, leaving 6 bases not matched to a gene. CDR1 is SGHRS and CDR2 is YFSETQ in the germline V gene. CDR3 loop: CASSPWTRGTDTQYF. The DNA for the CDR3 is TGCGCCAGCAGCCCATGGACTAGGGGCACAGATACGCAGTATTTT. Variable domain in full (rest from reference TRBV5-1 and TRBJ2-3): KAGVTQTPRYLIKTRGQQVTLSCSPISGHRSVSWYQQTPGQGLQFLFEYFSETQRNKGNFPGRFSGRQFSNSRSEMNVSTLELGDSALYLCASSPWTRGTDTQYFGPGTRLTVL.

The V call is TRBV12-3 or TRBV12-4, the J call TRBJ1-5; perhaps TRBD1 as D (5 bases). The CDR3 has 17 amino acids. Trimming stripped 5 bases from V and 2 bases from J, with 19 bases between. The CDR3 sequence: CASSATPGGSGNQPQHF. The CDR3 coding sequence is TGTGCCAGCAGTGCCACCCCCGGGGGATCAGGCAATCAGCCCCAGCATTTT.

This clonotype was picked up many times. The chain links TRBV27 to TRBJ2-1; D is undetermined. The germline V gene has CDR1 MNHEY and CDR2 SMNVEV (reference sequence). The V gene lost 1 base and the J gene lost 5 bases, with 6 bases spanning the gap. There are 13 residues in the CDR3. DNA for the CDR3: TGTGCCAGCAGTTTATGGGTGGACAATGAGCAGTTCTTC. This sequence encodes CASSLWVDNEQFF.

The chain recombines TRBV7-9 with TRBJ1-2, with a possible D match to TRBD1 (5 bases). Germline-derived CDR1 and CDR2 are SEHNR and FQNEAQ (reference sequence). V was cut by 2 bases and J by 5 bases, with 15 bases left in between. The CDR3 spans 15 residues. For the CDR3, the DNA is TGTGCCAGCAGCTTAAGCAGCGACGGGGGTTATGGCTACACCTTC. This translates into CASSLSSDGGYGYTF.

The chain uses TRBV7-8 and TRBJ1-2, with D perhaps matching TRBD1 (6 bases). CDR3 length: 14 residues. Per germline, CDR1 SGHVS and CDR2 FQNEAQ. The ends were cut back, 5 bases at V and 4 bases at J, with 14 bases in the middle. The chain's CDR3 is CASSLQTGSYGYTF. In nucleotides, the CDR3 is TGTGCCAGCAGCCTACAAACAGGGAGCTATGGCTACACCTTC.

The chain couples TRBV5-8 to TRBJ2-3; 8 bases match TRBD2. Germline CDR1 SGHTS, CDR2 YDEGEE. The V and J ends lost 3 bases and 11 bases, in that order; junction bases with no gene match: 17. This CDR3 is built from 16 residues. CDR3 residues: CASSSFTTGRANEQYF. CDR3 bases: TGTGCCAGCAGCTCATTTACTACCGGGAGGGCCAATGAGCAGTATTTT.